These 28 T cell receptor beta chains came from one sample sequenced in a study of control samples from healthy donors and cancer patients. Sequenced by immunoSEQ multiplex PCR; TCRdb stores in-frame clones only, minus some. The sample shows 4,500 to 6,000 clones, roughly 81% of them seen only once. The sequencing input was formalin-fixed, paraffin-embedded tissue. The source is a female donor with lung cancer.

This clone has just a few counts. The rearrangement joins TRBV7-8 to TRBJ2-7; 9 positions agree with TRBD2. Trimming at V came to 4 bases and at J to 2 bases, leaving 15 bases not matched to a gene. CDR3 length equals 18 residues. Germline CDR1 reads SGHVS; CDR2 reads FQNEAQ. Here the CDR3 reads CASSSELAGALSPYEQYF. The CDR3 region has the DNA TGTGCCAGCAGCTCCGAACTAGCGGGTGCCCTAAGCCCCTACGAGCAGTACTTC.

This sequence joins TRBV15 and TRBJ2-2; D perhaps matches TRBD2 (5 bases). CDR1 and CDR2 from the germline V gene are LNHNV and YYDKDF (reference sequence). The V gene lost 0 bases and the J gene lost 1 base, with 12 bases spanning the gap. CDR3 size: 17 residues. The CDR3 DNA reads TGTGCCACCAGCAGAGATCTCCTAGGAGGGAACACCGGGGAGCTGTTTTTT. Protein: CATSRDLLGGNTGELFF.

The V and J genes are TRBV28 and TRBJ1-1; perhaps TRBD1 as D (6 bases). The V end was cut by 1 base, the J end by 10 bases, with 19 bases between. Germline V gene data show CDR1 as MDHEN and CDR2 as SYDVKM. CDR3 size: 15 residues. The CDR3 loop reads CASSLYPDRPYPAFF. CDR3 bases: TGTGCCAGCAGTTTATACCCCGACAGGCCGTACCCAGCTTTCTTT.

The chain is built from TRBV5-8 and TRBJ2-5; 9 nucleotides agree with TRBD2. Per germline, CDR1 SGHTS and CDR2 YDEGEE. This CDR3 comprises 16 residues. V trimming: 4 bases; J trimming: 4 bases; junction bases outside the gene matches: 11. The CDR3 sequence is CASSNLAGAAGETQYF. The DNA for the CDR3 is TGTGCCAGCAGCAATTTAGCGGGAGCCGCCGGAGAGACCCAGTACTTC. The full variable domain, in which reference TRBV5-8 and TRBJ2-5 provide the parts outside the CDR3, is EAGVTQSPTHLIKTRGQQATLRCSPISGHTSVYWYQQALGLGLQFLLWYDEGEERNRGNFPPRFSGRQFPNYSSELNVNALELEDSALYLCASSNLAGAAGETQYFGPGTRLLVL.

The rearrangement joins TRBV2 to TRBJ2-1; possibly TRBD1 or TRBD2 for D (5 bases each). Per germline, CDR1 SNHLY and CDR2 FYNNEI. This CDR3 contains 16 residues. V lost 0 bases and J 10 bases, leaving 19 bases between the germline ends. Here the CDR3 DNA reads TGTGCCAGCAGTGAAGCGCGAGGGTTTGGGACCAGCGAGCAGTTCTTC. As protein: CASSEARGFGTSEQFF. The whole variable domain, filled in from reference TRBV2 and TRBJ2-1, reads EPEVTQTPSHQVTQMGQEVILRCVPISNHLYFYWYRQILGQKVEFLVSFYNNEISEKSEIFDDQFSVERPDGSNFTLKIRSTKLEDSAMYFCASSEARGFGTSEQFFGPGTRLTVL.

The genes are TRBV27 and TRBJ1-5, with unresolved D. The CDR3 loop spans 15 amino acids. From germline, CDR1 is MNHEY and CDR2 SMNVEV (reference sequence). The V end was cut by 2 bases, the J end by 5 bases, with 13 bases between. CDR3: CASSLDAAAYQPQHF. CDR3 DNA sequence: TGTGCCAGCAGTTTAGATGCGGCGGCTTATCAGCCCCAGCATTTT.

The chain carries TRBV7-6 and TRBJ2-7; 7 bases align to TRBD2. The CDR3 totals 14 residues. V lost 2 bases, J lost 1 base, and 2 bases stayed unmatched. Germline CDR1 is SGHVS and CDR2 is FNYEAQ. CDR3 coding DNA: TGTGCCAGCAGCTTATGGGAGGGTTCCTACGAGCAGTACTTC. This translates into CASSLWEGSYEQYF.

This sequence joins TRBV27 and TRBJ1-1; D call uncertain. V lost 3 bases, J lost 1 base, and 6 bases lay in between. The CDR3 covers 13 residues. Per germline, CDR1 MNHEY and CDR2 SMNVEV (reference sequence). CDR3 residues: CASSFSSNTEAFF. In nucleotides, the CDR3 is TGTGCCAGCAGTTTTTCTTCGAACACTGAAGCTTTCTTT.

The rearrangement uses TRBV28 and TRBJ1-5; TRBD1 is a possible D gene (6 bases). With 8 bases removed from V and 4 bases from J, the gap between germline ends came to 18 bases. Germline lookup yields CDR1 MDHEN and CDR2 SYDVKM. The CDR3 has 15 residues. CDR3 in amino acids: CASVSTGNPNQPQHF. The CDR3 nucleotides are TGTGCCAGCGTCAGTACAGGGAATCCAAATCAGCCCCAGCATTTT.

With respect to this clone: At one of its ends the junction is not consistent with the germline gene, which may arise from a read error. The chain recombines TRBV28 with TRBJ2-2; D uncertain. Germline-derived CDR1 and CDR2 are MDHEN and SYDVKM. This CDR3 spans 15 amino acids. CDR3 residues: CASSTGPPNNGELFF. CDR3 coding DNA: TGTGCCAGCAGTACGGGTCCCCCGAACAACGGGGAGCTGTTTTTT.

This clone occurred a few times. This sequence joins TRBV18 and TRBJ1-2, with TRBD1 matching 10 bases. The junction had 6 bases not matched to a gene; V was cut back by 3 bases and J by 5 bases. CDR3 length: 15 residues. Germline V lookup: CDR1 KGHSH, CDR2 LQKENI. The CDR3 spells CASSPAGTGEYGYTF. The CDR3 DNA is TGTGCCAGCTCACCGGCTGGGACAGGGGAATATGGCTACACCTTC.

J is TRBJ2-5 and V is TRBV5-6; 9 nucleotides agree with TRBD1. The J segment lost 5 bases and the V segment lost 2 bases, leaving 7 bases of the junction unmatched. Looked up from germline, CDR1 is SGHDT and CDR2 is YYEEEE. The CDR3 is 15 residues long. The CDR3 is CASSLGQGFWETQYF. CDR3 coding DNA: TGTGCCAGCAGCTTAGGACAGGGGTTTTGGGAGACCCAGTACTTC.

CDR3 sequence: CASSQGNEQYF. The CDR3 DNA sequence: TGTGCCAGCAGCCAAGGTAACGAGCAGTACTTC. The chain joins TRBV14 to TRBJ2-7; D gene uncertain. CDR3 length equals 11 residues. Germline V gene sequence: CDR1 SGHDN, CDR2 FVKESK. V lost 1 base and J 5 bases, leaving 3 bases between the germline ends. The whole variable domain, filled in from reference TRBV14 and TRBJ2-7, reads EAGVTQFPSHSVIEKGQTVTLRCDPISGHDNLYWYRRVMGKEIKFLLHFVKESKQDESGMPNNRFLAERTGGTYSTLKVQPAELEDSGVYFCASSQGNEQYFGPGTRLTVT.

The chain is built from TRBV7-2 and TRBJ2-5; D is unresolved. Per the germline V gene, CDR1 is SGHTA and CDR2 is FQGNSA. Trimming removed 5 bases at V and 2 bases at J, with 6 bases between. The CDR3 loop spans 12 amino acids. CDR3 in amino acids: CASSRPQETQYF. As DNA, the CDR3 is TGTGCCAGCAGCCGACCTCAAGAGACCCAGTACTTC.

The genes are TRBV27 and TRBJ2-7, with TRBD2 as a possible D gene (5 bases). The germline CDR1 and CDR2 sequences are MNHEY and SMNVEV (reference sequence). The CDR3 spans 14 residues. The V end lost 4 bases, the J end lost 0 bases, and 10 bases lay between the germline ends. The CDR3 protein is CASSSREGSYEQYF. DNA of the CDR3: TGTGCCAGCAGTTCTCGAGAGGGCTCCTACGAGCAGTACTTC.

For this clone: One end of the junction is discordant with germline, which a read error may explain. The J gene is TRBJ2-2, the V gene TRBV20-1; D unresolved. This CDR3 contains 11 residues. Germline assignment: CDR1 DFQATT and CDR2 SNEGSKA (reference sequence). Here the CDR3 reads CSALYTVELFF. Here the CDR3 DNA reads TGCAGTGCCCTCTACACCGTGGAGCTGTTTTTT.

The CDR3 DNA reads TGTGCCAGCAGTGGAGGCAGCTTCTCCTACGAGCAGTACTTC. Encoded protein: CASSGGSFSYEQYF. The chain couples TRBV28 to TRBJ2-7, with D possibly being TRBD2 (5 bases). Trimming left V 5 bases short and J 0 bases short, with 11 bases between. Germline loops: CDR1 MDHEN, CDR2 SYDVKM. The CDR3 covers 14 residues.

The chain couples TRBV9 to TRBJ2-3, with TRBD2 matching over 7 bases. The CDR3 contains 17 residues. Germline-derived CDR1 and CDR2 are SGDLS and YYNGEE. V lost 3 bases, J lost 5 bases, and 15 bases stayed unmatched. CDR3 DNA: TGTGCCAGCAGCGGGGGTCTGGGAGGGAGCCCCTTAGATACGCAGTATTTT. It yields the protein CASSGGLGGSPLDTQYF.

The chain combines TRBV6-1 with TRBJ2-5; no clear D. Trimming left V 2 bases short and J 7 bases short, with 14 bases between. The germline V gene has CDR1 MNHNS and CDR2 SASEGT. This CDR3 is built from 14 residues. The CDR3: CASSENTLVGTQYF. DNA for the CDR3: TGTGCCAGCAGTGAAAACACTTTGGTGGGGACCCAGTACTTC.

This clone was counted a single time. The chain joins TRBV4-1 to TRBJ1-2, with D unresolved. This CDR3 has 15 residues. Germline CDR1 and CDR2: MGHRA and YSYEKL. Trimming stripped 0 bases from V and 4 bases from J, with 12 bases between. CDR3 sequence: CASSQEERGFYGYTF. CDR3 in DNA: TGCGCCAGCAGCCAAGAGGAACGCGGCTTCTATGGCTACACCTTC.

The chain combines TRBV11-2 with TRBJ1-2; D not resolved. Germline CDR1 reads SGHAT; CDR2 reads FQNNGV. The CDR3 contains 15 residues. Trimming left V 0 bases short and J 7 bases short, with 15 bases between. As DNA, the CDR3 is TGTGCCAGCAGCTTAGATGGATCTCTCCTTCGTGGCTACACCTTC. It yields the protein CASSLDGSLLRGYTF.

The V call is TRBV2, the J call TRBJ2-2, with 8 bases matching TRBD2. J gave up 3 bases and V 6 bases, and 3 bases lay outside the gene matches. The CDR3 has 14 amino acids. Germline V gives CDR1 SNHLY, CDR2 FYNNEI. The CDR3 here is CASSGRADTGELFF. In DNA form, the CDR3 reads TGTGCCAGCAGCGGGAGGGCCGACACCGGGGAGCTGTTTTTT. Complete variable domain (other parts from reference TRBV2 and TRBJ2-2): EPEVTQTPSHQVTQMGQEVILRCVPISNHLYFYWYRQILGQKVEFLVSFYNNEISEKSEIFDDQFSVERPDGSNFTLKIRSTKLEDSAMYFCASSGRADTGELFFGEGSRLTVL.

The rearrangement links TRBV7-9 to TRBJ2-1; D may be TRBD1 or TRBD2 (5 bases each). Germline CDR1 is SEHNR and CDR2 is FQNEAQ (reference sequence). The CDR3 spans 19 residues. Trimming shortened V by 0 bases and J by 5 bases, and 23 bases separated the two germline ends. This CDR3 reads CASSLAISAGTSGNNEQFF. The CDR3 nucleotides read TGTGCCAGCAGCTTAGCGATTTCGGCCGGGACGTCTGGAAACAATGAGCAGTTCTTC.

This chain links TRBV4-2 with TRBJ2-2; 8 bases line up with TRBD1. With V trimmed by 4 bases and J by 6 bases, 7 bases remained unmatched. The V gene's germline CDR1 is LGHNA and CDR2 YNFKEQ. CDR3 length: 15 amino acids. The CDR3 DNA reads as TGTGCCAGCAGCCCGACAGGGGAGGTGGCCGGGGAGCTGTTTTTT. Amino acids: CASSPTGEVAGELFF.

This clone has just a few counts. This chain links TRBV29-1 with TRBJ2-5; D is perhaps TRBD1 or TRBD2 (7 bases each). Germline lookup yields CDR1 SQVTM and CDR2 ANQGSEA. The V end lost 4 bases, the J end lost 7 bases, and 16 bases lay between the germline ends. The CDR3 spans 13 residues. The CDR3: CSVAETGRGTQYF. CDR3 bases: TGCAGCGTTGCGGAGACAGGGAGGGGGACCCAGTACTTC. The full variable domain, its missing parts supplied by reference TRBV29-1 and TRBJ2-5, is SAVISQKPSRDICQRGTSLTIQCQVDSQVTMMFWYRQQPGQSLTLIATANQGSEATYESGFVIDKFPISRPNLTFSTLTVSNMSPEDSSIYLCSVAETGRGTQYFGPGTRLLVL.

The chain employs TRBV6-5 and TRBJ2-7, with 11 bases identical to TRBD2. Germline trimming cut 7 bases from V and 4 bases from J; bases unmatched to any gene: 6. Germline V gene data show CDR1 as MNHEY and CDR2 as SVGAGI. The CDR3 has 14 residues. The chain's CDR3 is CASMPSGRWYEQYF. CDR3 nucleotides: TGTGCCAGCATGCCTAGCGGGAGGTGGTACGAGCAGTACTTC.

This rearrangement joins TRBV6-1 to TRBJ2-1, with 11 bases lining up with TRBD2. The CDR3 has 18 amino acids. Losses at the gene ends were 4 bases for V and 4 bases for J; bases not matched to a gene: 12. CDR1 and CDR2 from the germline V gene are MNHNS and SASEGT. The CDR3 reads CASSGTERLAGSYNEQFF. The DNA of the CDR3 is TGTGCCAGCAGTGGCACCGAAAGACTAGCGGGGTCTTACAATGAGCAGTTCTTC.

The V and J genes are TRBV6-8 and TRBJ2-2, with unresolved D. Germline V gene sequence: CDR1 MNHGY, CDR2 SAAAGT. There are 15 residues in the CDR3. With 2 bases removed from V and 5 bases from J, the gap between germline ends came to 12 bases. Here the CDR3 reads CASSYGYPGTGELFF. CDR3 bases: TGTGCCAGCAGTTACGGCTACCCTGGAACCGGGGAGCTGTTTTTT.